The T cell receptor (beta chain) under discussion was sequenced for a study of CD8 T cells in ankylosing spondylitis. Study-wide findings and caveats: One TCR beta motif, made up of roughly 8 highly homologous variants, appeared characteristic of ankylosing spondylitis blood. Earlier authors reported some of these motif variants in reactive arthritis synovial fluid and blood. According to the report, clones linked to the disease were significantly enriched in matched synovial fluid samples taken from ankylosing spondylitis patients.

With 1 base removed from V and 0 bases from J, the gap between germline ends came to 7 bases. This CDR3 is 14 amino acids long. CDR1 and CDR2 (germline): SGHRS, YFSETQ. Concerning this clonotype itself: Its target is unknown.

A quantitative 5'-RACE method, one with molecular barcodes, was used to make TCR beta libraries. TCRdb re-called the 5' RACE reads with MiXCR, one entry per CDR3 protein. The sample yields some 400,000 distinct CDR3 sequences, about 22% seen once. The chain couples TRBV5-1 to TRBJ1-1; no firm D call. The sequence was collected from a male donor with ankylosing spondylitis. Sequencing used blood, either unsorted or a sorted T cell fraction (not recorded which). The CDR3 DNA reads TGCGCCAGCAGCTTGACACTCATGAACACTGAAGCTTTCTTT. Encoded protein: CASSLTLMNTEAFF.